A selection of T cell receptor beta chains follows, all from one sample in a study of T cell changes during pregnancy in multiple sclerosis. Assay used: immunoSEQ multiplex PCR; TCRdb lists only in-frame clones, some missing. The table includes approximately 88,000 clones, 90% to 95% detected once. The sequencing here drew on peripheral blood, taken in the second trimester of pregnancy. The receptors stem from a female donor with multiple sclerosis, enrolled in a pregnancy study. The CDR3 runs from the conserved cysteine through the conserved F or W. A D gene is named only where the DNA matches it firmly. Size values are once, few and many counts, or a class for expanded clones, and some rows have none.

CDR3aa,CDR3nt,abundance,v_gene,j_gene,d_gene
CASSYLPGQGTDTQYF,TGTGCCAGCAGTTACCTTCCGGGACAGGGCACAGATACGCAGTATTTT,NA,TRBV6-6,TRBJ2-3,TRBD1
CASSPLLIYEQYF,TGTGCCAGCAGCCCCTTACTGATCTACGAGCAGTACTTC,NA,TRBV6-6,TRBJ2-7,NA
CASSLGGSLSYEQYF,TGCGCCAGCAGCTTAGGCGGGAGCCTGTCCTACGAGCAGTACTTC,NA,TRBV5-1,TRBJ2-7,TRBD2
CASSHGTRDTKTQYF,TGCGCCAGCAGCCATGGGACTAGAGATACAAAGACCCAGTACTTC,NA,TRBV4-1,TRBJ2-5,TRBD2
CASSYQRDGTDTQYF,TGTGCCAGCAGTTACCAGCGGGATGGCACAGATACGCAGTATTTT,NA,TRBV27,TRBJ2-3,TRBD2
CSVERQGANTGELFF,TGCAGCGTTGAAAGGCAGGGGGCGAACACCGGGGAGCTGTTTTTT,NA,TRBV29-1,TRBJ2-2,TRBD1
CATSSWGANSYNEQFF,TGTGCCACCAGCAGCTGGGGCGCGAACTCCTACAATGAGCAGTTCTTC,NA,TRBV15,TRBJ2-1,NA
CASSQDAGTVNSNQPQHF,TGCGCCAGCAGCCAGGATGCAGGGACAGTCAATAGCAATCAGCCCCAGCATTTT,NA,TRBV4-1,TRBJ1-5,TRBD1
CASSIGRSGNTIYF,TGTGCCAGTAGTATTGGCAGGTCCGGAAACACCATATATTTT,NA,TRBV19,TRBJ1-3,NA
CASSPDRGTQETQYF,TGTGCCAGCAGTCCCGACAGGGGAACCCAAGAGACCCAGTACTTC,NA,TRBV6-5,TRBJ2-5,TRBD1
CASSRRRELANEKLFF,TGTGCCAGCAGTAGGAGGCGCGAACTGGCTAATGAAAAACTGTTTTTT,NA,TRBV27,TRBJ1-4,NA
CASSLAVGTGLIEQYF,TGCGCCAGCAGCCTTGCTGTTGGGACAGGCCTAATCGAGCAGTACTTC,once,TRBV5-1,TRBJ2-7,TRBD1
CSVTAGGNTIYF,TGCAGCGTTACGGCGGGTGGAAACACCATATATTTT,NA,TRBV29-1,TRBJ1-3,NA
CASSQVGASSYEQYF,TGCGCCAGCAGCCAAGTTGGGGCCTCCTCCTACGAGCAGTACTTC,NA,TRBV4-1,TRBJ2-7,NA
CASSSLPNRGQETQYF,TGTGCCAGCAGCTCTTTACCGAACAGGGGGCAAGAGACCCAGTACTTC,once,TRBV7-9,TRBJ2-5,TRBD1
CASSGTDEAFF,TGTGCCAGCTCGGGAACAGATGAAGCTTTCTTT,NA,TRBV25-1,TRBJ1-1,NA
CASSLSRGSREQYF,TGTGCCAGCAGTTTATCCCGGGGTTCCAGGGAGCAGTACTTC,NA,TRBV28,TRBJ2-7,NA
CASSYSGLAGTGELFF,TGTGCCAGCAGTTACTCGGGACTAGCGGGCACCGGGGAGCTGTTTTTT,once,TRBV6-5,TRBJ2-2,TRBD2
CASRRSLTSDEQYF,TGTGCCAGCAGACGGAGCCTCACCTCGGACGAGCAGTACTTC,NA,TRBV5-5,TRBJ2-7,NA
CASEQWGGEQYF,TGCGCCAGCGAACAGTGGGGGGGAGAGCAGTACTTC,NA,TRBV10-2,TRBJ2-7,TRBD2
CASTQGQEQYF,TGTGCCAGCACACAGGGTCAAGAGCAGTACTTC,NA,TRBV25-1,TRBJ2-7,NA
CATSRVGWGRGTKTEAFF,TGTGCCACCAGCAGAGTTGGATGGGGCCGAGGAACCAAAACTGAAGCTTTCTTT,NA,TRBV15,TRBJ1-1,NA
CASSLTVGQVTYEQYF,TGTGCCAGCAGTTTGACAGTAGGCCAGGTTACCTACGAGCAGTACTTC,NA,TRBV27,TRBJ2-7,NA
CASSLASGGSYNEQFF,TGTGCCAGCAGCCTAGCGAGCGGAGGCTCCTACAATGAGCAGTTCTTC,NA,TRBV11-2,TRBJ2-1,NA
CASSIQGRGNQHF,TGTGCCAGTAGTATACAGGGAAGGGGCAACCAGCATTTT,NA,TRBV19,TRBJ1-5,NA
CASSSPRGAFF,TGTGCCAGCAGCTCCCCCCGGGGAGCTTTCTTT,NA,TRBV28,TRBJ1-1,NA
CAWTHRGLRTNEKLFF,TGTGCCTGGACCCACAGGGGACTGAGGACTAATGAAAAACTGTTTTTT,NA,TRBV30,TRBJ1-4,TRBD1